This TCR beta chain was recorded in a study of blood T cell repertoires in COVID-19. Study background: Italy, Spain and the United States were the sources of the convalescent and acute COVID-19 samples. T cells, B-cell-depleted T cells, or PBMCs supplied cDNA or gDNA.

This clone occurred once. The protocol was immunoSEQ multiplex PCR, while the TCRdb copy is restricted to in-frame clones and leaves out a portion. The table shows about 200,000 clones, with 70% to 90% occurring only once. Sequenced material: peripheral blood. The receptor was isolated from an elderly woman with acute or convalescent COVID-19.

CDR3 amino acids: CASSSPRFGGAITLHF. The CDR3 DNA follows: TGTGCCAGCAGCTCCCCACGGTTCGGCGGCGCCATCACCCTCCACTTT. V gene TRBV7-2 combines with J gene TRBJ1-6, with D unclear. The CDR3 has 16 residues. Per germline, CDR1 SGHTA and CDR2 FQGNSA. Trimming pared 4 bases from V and 14 bases from J, leaving 24 bases between.